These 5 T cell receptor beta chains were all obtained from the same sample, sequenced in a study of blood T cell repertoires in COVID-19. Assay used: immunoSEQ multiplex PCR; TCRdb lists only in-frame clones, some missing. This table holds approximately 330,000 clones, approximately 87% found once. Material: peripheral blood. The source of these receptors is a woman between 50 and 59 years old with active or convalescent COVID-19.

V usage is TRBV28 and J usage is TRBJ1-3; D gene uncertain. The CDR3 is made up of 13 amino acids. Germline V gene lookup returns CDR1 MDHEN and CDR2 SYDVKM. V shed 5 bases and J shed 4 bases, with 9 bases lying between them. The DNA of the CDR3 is TGTGCCAGCAGTCCCTACTTGGGAAACACCATATATTTT. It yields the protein CASSPYLGNTIYF.

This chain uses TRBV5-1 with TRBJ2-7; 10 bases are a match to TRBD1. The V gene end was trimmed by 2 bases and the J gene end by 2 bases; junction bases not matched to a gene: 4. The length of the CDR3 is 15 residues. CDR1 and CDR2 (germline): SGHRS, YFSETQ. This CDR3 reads CASSLSGQGTYEQYF. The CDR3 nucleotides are TGCGCCAGCAGCTTATCGGGACAGGGGACCTACGAGCAGTACTTC.

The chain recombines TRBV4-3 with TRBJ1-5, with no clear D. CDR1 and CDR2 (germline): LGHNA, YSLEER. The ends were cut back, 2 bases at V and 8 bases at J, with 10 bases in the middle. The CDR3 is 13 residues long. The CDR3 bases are TGCGCCAGCAGCCAAACCGTTACAGAGCCCCAGCATTTT. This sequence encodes CASSQTVTEPQHF.

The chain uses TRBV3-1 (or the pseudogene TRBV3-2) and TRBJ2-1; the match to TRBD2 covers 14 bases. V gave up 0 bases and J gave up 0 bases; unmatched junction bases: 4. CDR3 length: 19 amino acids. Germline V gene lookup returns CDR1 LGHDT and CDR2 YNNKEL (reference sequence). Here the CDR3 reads CASSQDPGTSGGSYNEQFF. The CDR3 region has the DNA TGTGCCAGCAGCCAAGATCCCGGGACTAGCGGGGGCTCCTACAATGAGCAGTTCTTC.

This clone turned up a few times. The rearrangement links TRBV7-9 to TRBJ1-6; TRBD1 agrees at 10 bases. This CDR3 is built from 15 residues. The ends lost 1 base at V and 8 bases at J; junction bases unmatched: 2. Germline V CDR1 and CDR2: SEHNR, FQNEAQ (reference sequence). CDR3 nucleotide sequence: TGTGCCAGCAGCTTAGGACAGGGGGCACATTCACCCCTCCACTTT. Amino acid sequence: CASSLGQGAHSPLHF.